Listed below are T cell receptor beta chains from one sample, sequenced in a study of shared clonotypes between healthy human individuals. Here immunoSEQ multiplex PCR was the method, and the copy in TCRdb shows in-frame clones only, minus some. The sample has 2 million to 2.5 million clones; approximately 90% are singletons. Sample: naive CD4+ T cells from PBMCs. The receptors originated from a man between 18 and 29 years old in good health. Some clones in this sample may be carry-over from other donors' samples. Both conserved end residues are trimmed from each CDR3.

v_gene | CDR3aa
TRBV2 | ASRDNMNTEAF
TRBV29-1 | SVGGTSVGRQY
TRBV19 | ASSMEREKKYEQY
TRBV10-2 | ASSWEGYTEAF
TRBV19 | ASSIGGLGFQETQY
TRBV9 | ASSVRDTSYGYT
TRBV7-3 | ASSLTGDSRYEQY
TRBV7-9 | ASSLWTGAVAGELF
TRBV14 | ASSQDWASGSMY
TRBV28 | ASTRGQSTGELF
TRBV2 | ASSEGEGQPYTEAF
TRBV2 | ASERDRAYEQY
TRBV27 | ASSLLGPLHEQY
TRBV14 | ASSQVRGGTSGYT
TRBV7-2 | ASSLTPGSPYNEQF
TRBV28 | ASRRTGGWEKLF
TRBV7-9 | ASSLNHEAGANVLT
TRBV6-5 | ASTKEGFYEQY
TRBV7-6 | ASSLSASGANVLT
TRBV9 | ASSSGSGRLNTEAF
TRBV18 | ASSPGDTNQPQH
TRBV2 | AIFQPSSSRYGQY
TRBV7-2 | ASSAQTGRAHGEQF
TRBV18 | ASSPDREVGNQPQH
TRBV20-1 | SARDAPGQY
TRBV5-4 | ASSFWAGTPKPLR